This T cell receptor (beta chain) stems from a study of metastatic and nonmetastatic thyroid tumors. Thyroid surgery was preceded by no treatment in any patient. The CDR3 length is 13 residues. V was pared by 2 bases and J by 1 base, with 7 bases between. Germline values: CDR1 SGHDT, CDR2 YYEEEE. MiXCR re-clonotyped the PCR reads for TCRdb. The data show some 39,000 clones, 15% to 20% seen once. This clone was counted many times. The chain links TRBV5-6 to TRBJ2-7; D is undetermined. This TCR was sampled from a female donor with papillary thyroid cancer or a benign thyroid nodule (not recorded which). Some clones in this sample may be carry-over from other donors' samples. Sequenced input: blood. In DNA form, the CDR3 reads TGTGCCAGCAGCTTAGAGGTGTCCTACGAGCAGTACTTC. This encodes CASSLEVSYEQYF.